The 18 T cell receptor beta chains below come from one sample, sequenced in a study of blood T cell repertoires in COVID-19. The method was immunoSEQ multiplex PCR; TCRdb's version includes in-frame clones alone and lacks a portion of them. The sample holds 140,000 to 150,000 clones, over 70% seen once. The material sequenced was peripheral blood. The receptor source for this set is a woman in her sixties or seventies with acute or convalescent COVID-19.

This chain joins TRBV5-1 and TRBJ1-1; 7 nucleotides align to TRBD1. Losses at the gene ends were 0 bases for V and 5 bases for J; bases not matched to a gene: 16. Germline CDR1 and CDR2: SGHRS and YFSETQ. The CDR3 totals 18 residues. The CDR3 reads CASSLAERQGMKETEAFF. CDR3 in DNA: TGCGCCAGCAGCTTGGCGGAAAGACAGGGTATGAAGGAGACTGAAGCTTTCTTT.

The chain has TRBV3-1 (or the pseudogene TRBV3-2) and TRBJ1-2; D remains unclear. Trimming took 4 bases from V and 1 from J, leaving 7 bases between them. CDR1 and CDR2 from the germline V gene are LGHDT and YNNKEL (reference sequence). This CDR3 has 13 residues. CDR3 region: CASSLQLNYGYTF. The CDR3, as DNA: TGTGCCAGCAGCCTACAGCTTAACTATGGCTACACCTTC.

The V gene is TRBV7-8, the J gene TRBJ2-5; D gene uncertain. Trimming pared 4 bases from V and 4 bases from J, leaving 13 bases between. In germline, CDR1 is SGHVS, CDR2 FQNEAQ. The CDR3 spans 14 residues. CDR3 bases: TGTGCCAGCAGCTCCTCCCTCGCCGGAGAGACCCAGTACTTC. Translating it yields CASSSSLAGETQYF.

The gene calls are TRBV5-1 and TRBJ2-5; 12 nucleotides match TRBD2. Per the germline V gene, CDR1 is SGHRS and CDR2 is YFSETQ. Losses at the gene ends were 2 bases for V and 5 bases for J; bases not matched to a gene: 4. This CDR3 is built from 15 residues. CDR3 in amino acids: CASSFYLAGGETQYF. The CDR3 DNA is TGCGCCAGCAGCTTTTACCTAGCGGGAGGGGAGACCCAGTACTTC.

This clone was seen a single time. The chain employs TRBV18 and TRBJ1-5; D gene uncertain. This CDR3 has 13 amino acids. V was shortened by 2 bases and J by 5 bases, with 7 bases between the two germline ends. Per germline, CDR1 KGHSH and CDR2 LQKENI. DNA of the CDR3: TGTGCCAGCTCACCAGTCTCGGATCAGCCCCAGCATTTT. Amino acids: CASSPVSDQPQHF. Using reference TRBV18 and TRBJ1-5 for the parts outside the CDR3, the full variable domain is NAGVMQNPRHLVRRRGQEARLRCSPMKGHSHVYWYRQLPEEGLKFMVYLQKENIIDESGMPKERFSAEFPKEGPSILRIQQVVRGDSAAYFCASSPVSDQPQHFGDGTRLSIL.

The V gene is TRBV28, the J gene TRBJ2-5, with D possibly being TRBD2 (6 bases). The V end was cut by 3 bases, the J end by 4 bases, with 12 bases between. The CDR3 is made up of 14 amino acids. The V gene's germline CDR1 is MDHEN and CDR2 SYDVKM. This chain's CDR3 is CASSFLAGGETQYF. The CDR3 region has the DNA TGTGCCAGCAGTTTCCTGGCCGGGGGAGAGACCCAGTACTTC.

The table lists this clone with a count of one. The genes are TRBV27 and TRBJ1-5; 10 bases line up with TRBD1. CDR1 and CDR2 (germline): MNHEY, SMNVEV (reference sequence). This CDR3 region has 14 residues. The J segment lost 5 bases and the V segment lost 5 bases, leaving 3 bases of the junction unmatched. CDR3 sequence (DNA): TGTGCCAGCAGTGCGGGACAGGGGTATCAGCCCCAGCATTTT. Protein: CASSAGQGYQPQHF.

The chain combines TRBV6-5 with TRBJ1-2; 10 bases match TRBD1. V shed 6 bases, J shed 6 bases, and the junction held 7 bases outside the gene matches. The germline V gene encodes CDR1 MNHEY and CDR2 SVGAGI. This CDR3 is built from 14 residues. The DNA of the CDR3 is TGTGCCAGCAGCTCCCTGACAGGGGGCAATGGCTACACCTTC. Residues: CASSSLTGGNGYTF.

This clone appeared a few times. The rearrangement joins TRBV28 to TRBJ1-4, with 8 bases identical to TRBD1. The CDR3 is made up of 17 amino acids. Per germline, CDR1 MDHEN and CDR2 SYDVKM. The junction had 9 bases not matched to a gene; V was cut back by 3 bases and J by 3 bases. CDR3 in amino acids: CASSFPSWTGPNEKLFF. As DNA, the CDR3 is TGTGCCAGCAGTTTCCCGTCCTGGACAGGGCCTAATGAAAAACTGTTTTTT.

This clone has only one observation. CDR3: CASSPGTSVEQYF. CDR3 sequence (DNA): TGTGCCAGCAGCCCGGGGACTAGCGTCGAGCAGTACTTC. The rearrangement links TRBV3-1 (or the pseudogene TRBV3-2) to TRBJ2-7, with 10 nucleotides matching TRBD2. The CDR3 extends over 13 amino acids. With V trimmed by 4 bases and J by 6 bases, 3 bases remained unmatched. The V gene's germline CDR1 is LGHDT and CDR2 YNNKEL (reference sequence).

The chain combines TRBV19 with TRBJ1-5; D is uncertain. Per the germline V gene, CDR1 is LNHDA and CDR2 is SQIVND (reference sequence). This CDR3 contains 12 residues. V dropped 3 bases and J dropped 5 bases, with 5 bases sitting between them. The chain's CDR3 is CASSIRDQPQHF. DNA for the CDR3: TGTGCCAGTAGTATTCGGGATCAGCCCCAGCATTTT.

The chain uses TRBV25-1 and TRBJ1-1, with 7 nucleotides matching TRBD1. Germline CDR1 and CDR2: MGHDK and SYGVNS. The CDR3 extends over 15 amino acids. The J segment lost 0 bases and the V segment lost 4 bases, leaving 5 bases of the junction unmatched. The chain's CDR3 is CASSGGGWMNTEAFF. CDR3 sequence (DNA): TGTGCCAGCAGTGGAGGGGGCTGGATGAACACTGAAGCTTTCTTT.

V and J are TRBV24-1 and TRBJ2-2; D perhaps matches TRBD2 (6 bases). V lost 5 bases to trimming and J lost 3 bases, with 24 bases between them. Germline V gene sequence: CDR1 KGHDR, CDR2 SFDVKD. This CDR3 has 19 amino acids. The CDR3: CATSGVGPGKRRDTGELFF. The CDR3, as DNA: TGTGCCACCAGTGGGGTAGGCCCGGGGAAAAGGAGGGACACCGGGGAGCTGTTTTTT.

A few counts support this clone. The V call is TRBV20-1, the J call TRBJ2-5; the match to TRBD2 covers 7 bases. The CDR3 is 13 residues long. Germline lookup yields CDR1 DFQATT and CDR2 SNEGSKA (reference sequence). V lost 3 bases to trimming and J lost 3 bases; unmatched junction nucleotides: 4. The CDR3 nucleotides are TGCAGTGCTAGTATTGCGGGAGAAGAGACCCAGTACTTC. This sequence encodes CSASIAGEETQYF.

This clone was observed a few times. Other DNA sequences in this specimen translate into the identical CDR3. The chain carries TRBV12-3 or TRBV12-4 and TRBJ1-3; D not certain. The CDR3 contains 12 residues. Trimming removed 6 bases at V and 4 bases at J, with 7 bases between. The CDR3, as DNA: TGTGCCAGCAGCTTCGGGGGAAACACCATATATTTT. Its translation is CASSFGGNTIYF.

The V call is TRBV7-9, the J call TRBJ2-7; D gene unclear. V was pared by 5 bases and J by 7 bases, with 12 bases between. Germline CDR1 reads SEHNR; CDR2 reads FQNEAQ (reference sequence). The CDR3 totals 12 residues. As DNA, the CDR3 is TGTGCCAGCAGCCCCCCGGTCGTTGAGCAGTACTTC. This encodes CASSPPVVEQYF.

The CDR3 is CASSSGQGVREKLFF. For the CDR3, the DNA is TGTGCCAGCAGCTCGGGTCAGGGTGTGAGGGAAAAACTGTTTTTT. This chain connects TRBV5-6 to TRBJ1-4; D is possibly TRBD1 (5 bases). CDR1 and CDR2 from the germline V gene are SGHDT and YYEEEE. There are 15 residues in the CDR3. V was trimmed by 3 bases and J by 8 bases, leaving 17 bases between them.

CDR3 nucleotides: TGTGCCAGCAGCCAGCCACAGGGGGGAAACACCATATATTTT. Encoded protein: CASSQPQGGNTIYF. V gene TRBV3-1 (or the pseudogene TRBV3-2) combines with J gene TRBJ1-3; TRBD1 matches 7 bases. J lost 4 bases, V lost 3 bases, and 3 bases had no gene match. This CDR3 spans 14 amino acids. The germline V gene has CDR1 LGHDT and CDR2 YNNKEL (reference sequence).